This T cell receptor beta chain originates from a study of shared clonotypes between healthy human individuals. Study information: CD8 memory received one plate per donor, CD8 naive two, CD4 memory three and CD4 naive three.

This CDR3 is 16 amino acids long. J gave up 6 bases and V 4 bases, and 10 bases lay outside the gene matches. Germline-derived CDR1 and CDR2 are SGHTS and YDEGEE. Sequencing used immunoSEQ multiplex PCR; TCRdb keeps in-frame clones, though not all of them. The sample yields about 2.5 million clones, under 95% seen once. Donors were healthy HIV-negative adults without recent acute infections or vaccinations. CD4+ cells were split into CD45RA+ naive and CD45RA-negative memory subsets. The chain uses TRBV5-8 and TRBJ2-2; 9 bases line up with TRBD1. Material for sequencing was naive CD4+ T cells from PBMCs. Sample subset: CD45RA+ positively selected. The sequence derives from a man younger than 35 in good health. Some clones in this sample may be carry-over from other donors' samples. The CDR3 region is CASSPRDRVWSGELFF. In nucleotides, the CDR3 is TGTGCCAGCAGCCCCCGGGACAGGGTTTGGTCCGGGGAGCTGTTTTTT. Together with reference TRBV5-8 and TRBJ2-2, the CDR3 gives the full variable domain: EAGVTQSPTHLIKTRGQQATLRCSPISGHTSVYWYQQALGLGLQFLLWYDEGEERNRGNFPPRFSGRQFPNYSSELNVNALELEDSALYLCASSPRDRVWSGELFFGEGSRLTVL.